The source of this T cell receptor beta chain is a study of cytomegalovirus exposure and HLA in healthy donors. Amplification used 60 Vbeta primers and 13 Jbeta primers. Profiled with immunoSEQ multiplex PCR; TCRdb holds only in-frame clones, not every one. Among 150,000 to 200,000 clones, around 80% were seen once, and the ten largest hold more than 1.4%. From germline, CDR1 is SSHAT and CDR2 FNYEAQ (reference sequence). This CDR3 is built from 13 residues. Remarks on this clone: An end of the junction does not agree with germline; a read error may underlie this.

Source material: PBMCs. The chain joins TRBV7-7 to TRBJ2-1; TRBD1 aligns across 9 bases. The TCR comes from a male donor in good health and CMV-seronegative. DNA for the CDR3: TGTGCTAGCAGCTTCACAGGGGGCCATGAGCAGTTCTTC. It encodes CASSFTGGHEQFF.